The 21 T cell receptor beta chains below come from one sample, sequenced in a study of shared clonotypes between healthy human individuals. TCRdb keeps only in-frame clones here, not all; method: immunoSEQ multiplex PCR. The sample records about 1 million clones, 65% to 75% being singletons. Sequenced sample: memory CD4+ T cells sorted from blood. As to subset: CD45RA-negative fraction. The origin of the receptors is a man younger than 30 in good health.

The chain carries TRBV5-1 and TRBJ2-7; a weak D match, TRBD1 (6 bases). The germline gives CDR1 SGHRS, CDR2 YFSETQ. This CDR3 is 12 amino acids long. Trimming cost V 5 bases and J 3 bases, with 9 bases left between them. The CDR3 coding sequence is TGCGCCAGCAGTCGACAGGACTACGAGCAGTACTTC. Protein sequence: CASSRQDYEQYF.

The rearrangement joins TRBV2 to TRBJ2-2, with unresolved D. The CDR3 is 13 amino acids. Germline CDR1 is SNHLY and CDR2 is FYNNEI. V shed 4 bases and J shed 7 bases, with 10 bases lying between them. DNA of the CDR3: TGTGCCAGCAGTGCCCAACTCTACGGGGAGCTGTTTTTT. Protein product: CASSAQLYGELFF.

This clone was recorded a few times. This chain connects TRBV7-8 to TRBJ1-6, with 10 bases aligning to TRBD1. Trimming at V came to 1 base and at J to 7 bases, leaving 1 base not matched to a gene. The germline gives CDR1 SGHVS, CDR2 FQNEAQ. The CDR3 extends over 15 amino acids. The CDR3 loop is CASSLVGQGNSPLHF. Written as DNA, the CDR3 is TGTGCCAGCAGCTTAGTGGGACAGGGGAATTCACCCCTCCACTTT. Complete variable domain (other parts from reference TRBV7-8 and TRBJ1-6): GAGVSQSPRYKVAKRGQDVALRCDPISGHVSLFWYQQALGQGPEFLTYFQNEAQLDKSGLPSDRFFAERPEGSVSTLKIQRTQQEDSAVYLCASSLVGQGNSPLHFGNGTRLTVT.

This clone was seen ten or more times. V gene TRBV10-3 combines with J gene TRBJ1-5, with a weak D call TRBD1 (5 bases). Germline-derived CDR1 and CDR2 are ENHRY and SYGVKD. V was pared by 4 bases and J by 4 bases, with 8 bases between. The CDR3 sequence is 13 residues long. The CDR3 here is CAISVGENQPQHF. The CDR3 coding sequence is TGTGCCATCAGTGTAGGGGAAAATCAGCCCCAGCATTTT.

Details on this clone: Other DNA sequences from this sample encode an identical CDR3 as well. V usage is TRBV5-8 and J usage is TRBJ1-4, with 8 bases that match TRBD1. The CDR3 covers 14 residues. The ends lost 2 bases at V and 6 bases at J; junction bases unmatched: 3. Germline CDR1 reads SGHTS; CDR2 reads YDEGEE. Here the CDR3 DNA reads TGTGCCAGCAGCTTAGGACAGGGCTATGAAAAACTGTTTTTT. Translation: CASSLGQGYEKLFF.

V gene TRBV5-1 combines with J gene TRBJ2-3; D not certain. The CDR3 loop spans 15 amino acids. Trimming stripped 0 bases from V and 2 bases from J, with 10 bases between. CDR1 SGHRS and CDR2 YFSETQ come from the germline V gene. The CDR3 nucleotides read TGCGCCAGCAGCTTGGGTGGGGATCCCACAGATACGCAGTATTTT. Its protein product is CASSLGGDPTDTQYF.

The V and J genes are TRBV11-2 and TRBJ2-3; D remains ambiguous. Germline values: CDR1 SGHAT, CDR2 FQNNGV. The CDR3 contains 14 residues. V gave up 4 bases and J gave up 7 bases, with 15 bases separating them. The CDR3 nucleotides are TGTGCCAGCAGCTCCCCTTCTGGGGTCAATACGCAGTATTTT. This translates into CASSSPSGVNTQYF.

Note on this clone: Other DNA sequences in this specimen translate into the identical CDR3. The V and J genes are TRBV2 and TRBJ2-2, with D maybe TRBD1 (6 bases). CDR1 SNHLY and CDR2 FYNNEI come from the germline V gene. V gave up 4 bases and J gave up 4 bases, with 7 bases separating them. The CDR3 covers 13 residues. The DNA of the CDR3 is TGTGCCAGCAGTGTACAGGGCACCGGGGAGCTGTTTTTT. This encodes CASSVQGTGELFF.

DNA of the CDR3: TGCGCCAGCAGTGTCGGGGAGCGTGGCTACACCTTC. Translation gives CASSVGERGYTF. The chain recombines TRBV10-2 with TRBJ1-2; D not certain. Germline-derived CDR1 and CDR2 are WSHSY and SAAADI. Trimming left V 4 bases short and J 7 bases short, with 10 bases between. The CDR3 loop spans 12 amino acids.

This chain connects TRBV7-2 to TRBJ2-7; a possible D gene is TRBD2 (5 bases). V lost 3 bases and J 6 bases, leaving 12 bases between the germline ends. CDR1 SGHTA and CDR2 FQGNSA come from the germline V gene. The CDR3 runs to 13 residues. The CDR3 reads CASSLKPGTEQYF. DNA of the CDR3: TGTGCCAGCAGCTTGAAACCGGGAACCGAGCAGTACTTC.

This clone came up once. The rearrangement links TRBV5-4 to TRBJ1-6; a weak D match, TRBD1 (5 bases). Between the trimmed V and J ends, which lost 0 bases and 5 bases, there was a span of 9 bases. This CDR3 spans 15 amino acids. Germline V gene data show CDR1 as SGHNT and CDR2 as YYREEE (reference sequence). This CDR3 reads CASSLGGVNNSPLHF. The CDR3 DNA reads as TGTGCCAGCAGCTTGGGGGGCGTGAATAATTCACCCCTCCACTTT.

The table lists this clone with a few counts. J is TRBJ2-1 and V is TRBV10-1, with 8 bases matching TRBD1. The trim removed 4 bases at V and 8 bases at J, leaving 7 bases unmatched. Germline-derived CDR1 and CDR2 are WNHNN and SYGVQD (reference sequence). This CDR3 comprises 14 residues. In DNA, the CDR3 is TGCGCCAGCAGTGTTTCAGGGGGCCTCGATGAGCAGTTCTTC. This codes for CASSVSGGLDEQFF.

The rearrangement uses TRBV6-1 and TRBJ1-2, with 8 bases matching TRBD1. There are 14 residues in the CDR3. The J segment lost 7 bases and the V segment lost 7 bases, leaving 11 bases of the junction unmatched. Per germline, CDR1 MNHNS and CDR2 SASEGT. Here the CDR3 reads CASILSGQGGGYTF. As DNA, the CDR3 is TGTGCCAGCATACTCTCTGGACAGGGCGGTGGCTACACCTTC.

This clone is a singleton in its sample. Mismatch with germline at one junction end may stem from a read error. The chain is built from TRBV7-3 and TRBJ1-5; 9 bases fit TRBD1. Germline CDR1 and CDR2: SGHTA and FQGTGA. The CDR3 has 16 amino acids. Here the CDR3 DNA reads TGTGCCAGCAGCTCAGCTGCCGGGACAGGGCTAATTAGTGTGAATTTT. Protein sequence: CASSSAAGTGLISVNF.

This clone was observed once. DNA for the CDR3: TGCGCCAGCAGCCTTGGGACAGGGCCATGGGAGACCCAGTACTTC. As protein: CASSLGTGPWETQYF. The chain joins TRBV4-3 to TRBJ2-5; TRBD1 aligns across 9 bases. Germline V gene sequence: CDR1 LGHNA, CDR2 YSLEER. With V trimmed by 4 bases and J by 5 bases, 8 bases remained unmatched. This CDR3 has 15 amino acids.

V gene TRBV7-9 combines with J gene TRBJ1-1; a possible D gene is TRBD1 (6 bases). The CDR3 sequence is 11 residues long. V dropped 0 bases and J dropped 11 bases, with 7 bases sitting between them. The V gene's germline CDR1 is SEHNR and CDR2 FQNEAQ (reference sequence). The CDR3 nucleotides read TGTGCCAGCAGCTTAGCGAGGGGGGCTTTCTTT. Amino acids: CASSLARGAFF.

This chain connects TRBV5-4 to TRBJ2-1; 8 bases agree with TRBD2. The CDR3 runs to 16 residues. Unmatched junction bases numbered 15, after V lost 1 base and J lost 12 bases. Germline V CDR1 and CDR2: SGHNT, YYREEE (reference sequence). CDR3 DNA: TGTGCCAGCAGCTTGAGAGCGGGAGCCGCTCCTAGGGGGCAGTTCTTC. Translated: CASSLRAGAAPRGQFF.

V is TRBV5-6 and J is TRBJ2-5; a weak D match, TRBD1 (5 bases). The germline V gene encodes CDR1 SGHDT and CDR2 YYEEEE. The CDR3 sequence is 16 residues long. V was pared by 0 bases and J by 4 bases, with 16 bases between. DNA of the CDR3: TGTGCCAGCAGCTTGGAGGGTACCAGGGCAGGAGAGACCCAGTACTTC. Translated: CASSLEGTRAGETQYF.

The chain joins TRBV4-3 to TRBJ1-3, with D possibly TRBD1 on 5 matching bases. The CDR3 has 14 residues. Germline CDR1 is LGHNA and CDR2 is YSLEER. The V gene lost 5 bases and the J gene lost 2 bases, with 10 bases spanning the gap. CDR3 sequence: CASSSGTTGNTIYF. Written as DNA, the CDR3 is TGCGCCAGCAGCTCCGGGACGACTGGAAACACCATATATTTT.

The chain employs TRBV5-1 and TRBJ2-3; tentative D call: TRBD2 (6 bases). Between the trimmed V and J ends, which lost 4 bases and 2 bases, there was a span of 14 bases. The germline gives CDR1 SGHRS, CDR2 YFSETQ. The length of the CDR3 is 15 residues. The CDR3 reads CASSPLGGSTDTQYF. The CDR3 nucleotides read TGCGCCAGCAGCCCTCTGGGGGGATCCACAGATACGCAGTATTTT. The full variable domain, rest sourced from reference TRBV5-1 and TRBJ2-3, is KAGVTQTPRYLIKTRGQQVTLSCSPISGHRSVSWYQQTPGQGLQFLFEYFSETQRNKGNFPGRFSGRQFSNSRSEMNVSTLELGDSALYLCASSPLGGSTDTQYFGPGTRLTVL.

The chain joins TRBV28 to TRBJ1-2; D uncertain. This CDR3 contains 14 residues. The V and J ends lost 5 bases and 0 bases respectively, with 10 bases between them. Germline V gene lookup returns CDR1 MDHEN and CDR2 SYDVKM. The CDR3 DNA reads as TGTGCCAGCAGTGAGGGCTCAGCTAACTATGGCTACACCTTC. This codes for CASSEGSANYGYTF.